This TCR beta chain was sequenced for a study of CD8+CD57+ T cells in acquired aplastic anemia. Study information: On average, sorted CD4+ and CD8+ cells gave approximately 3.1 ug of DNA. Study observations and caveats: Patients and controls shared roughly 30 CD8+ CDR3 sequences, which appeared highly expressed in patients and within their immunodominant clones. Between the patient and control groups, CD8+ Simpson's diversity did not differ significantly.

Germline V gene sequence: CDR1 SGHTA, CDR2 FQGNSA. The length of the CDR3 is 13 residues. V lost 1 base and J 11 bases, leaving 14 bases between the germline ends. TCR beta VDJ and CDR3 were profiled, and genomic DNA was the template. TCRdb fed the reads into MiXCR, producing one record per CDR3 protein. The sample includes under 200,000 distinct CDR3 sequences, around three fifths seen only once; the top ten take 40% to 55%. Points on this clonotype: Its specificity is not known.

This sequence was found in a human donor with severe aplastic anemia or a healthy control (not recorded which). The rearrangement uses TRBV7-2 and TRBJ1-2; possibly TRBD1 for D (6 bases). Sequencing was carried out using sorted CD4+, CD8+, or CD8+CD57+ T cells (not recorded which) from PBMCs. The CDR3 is CASSLGVTQGYTF. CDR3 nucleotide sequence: TGTGCCAGCAGCTTAGGCGTTACACAGGGATACACCTTC.